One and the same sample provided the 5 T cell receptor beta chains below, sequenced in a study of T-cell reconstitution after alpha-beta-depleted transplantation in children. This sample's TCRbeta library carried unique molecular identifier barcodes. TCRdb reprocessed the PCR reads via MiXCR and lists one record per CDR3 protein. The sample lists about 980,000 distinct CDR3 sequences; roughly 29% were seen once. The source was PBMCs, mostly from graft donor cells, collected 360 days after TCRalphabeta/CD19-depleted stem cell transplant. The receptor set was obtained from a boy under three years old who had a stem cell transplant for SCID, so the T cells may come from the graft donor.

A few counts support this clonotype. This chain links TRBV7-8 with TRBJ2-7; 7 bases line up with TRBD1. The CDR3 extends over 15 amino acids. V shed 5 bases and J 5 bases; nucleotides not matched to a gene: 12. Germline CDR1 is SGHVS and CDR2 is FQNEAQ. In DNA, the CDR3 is TGTGCCAGCAGCACGTTGACAGGGTGGCGAGACGAGCAGTACTTC. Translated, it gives CASSTLTGWRDEQYF.

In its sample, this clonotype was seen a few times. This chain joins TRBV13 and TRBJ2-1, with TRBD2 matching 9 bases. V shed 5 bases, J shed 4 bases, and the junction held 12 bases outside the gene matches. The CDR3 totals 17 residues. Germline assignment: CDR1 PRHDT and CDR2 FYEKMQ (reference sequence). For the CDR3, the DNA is TGTGCCAGCAGCCACTTCTGGCGGGGGGGCGCTTACAATGAGCAGTTCTTC. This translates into CASSHFWRGGAYNEQFF.

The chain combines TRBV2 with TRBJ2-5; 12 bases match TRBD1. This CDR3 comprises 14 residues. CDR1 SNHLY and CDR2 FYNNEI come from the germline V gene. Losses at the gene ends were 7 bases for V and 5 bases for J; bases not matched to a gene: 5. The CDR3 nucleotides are TGTGCCAGCACCAGGGACAGGGGGCGTGAGACCCAGTACTTC. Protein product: CASTRDRGRETQYF.

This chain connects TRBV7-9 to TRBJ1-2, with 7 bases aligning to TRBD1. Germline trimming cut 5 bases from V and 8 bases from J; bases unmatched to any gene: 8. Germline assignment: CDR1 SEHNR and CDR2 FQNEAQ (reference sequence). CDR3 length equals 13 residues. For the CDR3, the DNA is TGTGCCAGCAGCCCGACAGGGCGAAAGGGCTACACCTTC. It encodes CASSPTGRKGYTF.

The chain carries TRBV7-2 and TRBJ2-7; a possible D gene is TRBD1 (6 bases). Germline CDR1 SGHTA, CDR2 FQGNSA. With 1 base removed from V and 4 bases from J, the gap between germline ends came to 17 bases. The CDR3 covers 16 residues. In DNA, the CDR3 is TGTGCCAGCAGCTTAGTCGGTGGAACAGGGTCGTACGAGCAGTACTTC. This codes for CASSLVGGTGSYEQYF.